This TCR beta chain came from a study of T cells after yellow fever vaccination. A universal primer site and UMIs were added as TCR cDNA was made by 5'RACE template switching. TCRdb reprocessed the 5' RACE reads via MiXCR and lists one record per CDR3 protein. The sample carries over 65,000 distinct CDR3 sequences, roughly 14% recorded once. The CDR3 sequence is 18 residues long. CDR1 is MGHRA and CDR2 is YSYEKL in the germline V gene. Unmatched junction bases numbered 14, after V lost 5 bases and J lost 1 base. This chain connects TRBV4-1 to TRBJ2-3, with 8 bases lining up with TRBD2. The source was CD8+ T cells not binding an NS4B(214-222) dextramer, sorted from PBMCs, collected less than 25 days after the first yellow fever vaccination. The receptor was derived from a man aged 18 to 29 who received the YFV17D yellow fever vaccine. CDR3 amino acids: CASSSQRAIGGGTDTQYF. CDR3 nucleotide sequence: TGCGCCAGCAGCTCCCAAAGGGCTATCGGGGGGGGCACAGATACGCAGTATTTT.